Presented here are 21 T cell receptor beta chains from one specimen sequenced in a study of T cell responses to AZD1222 COVID-19 vaccine. Method: immunoSEQ multiplex PCR; TCRdb's copy keeps in-frame clones and lacks some. The sample comprises around 89,000 clones, about 91% of which are singletons, and approximately 5% rests with the top ten. The sample here was peripheral blood, taken 28 days after the second AZD1222 dose. These receptors were taken from an adult who received the AZD1222 COVID-19 vaccine.

On this clone: This sequence is one base from a far larger clone and is likely a read error. In nucleotides, the CDR3 is TGTGCCAGCAGTGAGGGGGACACCGGGGAGCTGTTTTTT. Translated: CASSEGDTGELFF. The chain uses TRBV6-4 and TRBJ2-2; D tentatively fits TRBD1 or TRBD2 (5 bases each). V gave up 3 bases and J gave up 3 bases, with 5 bases separating them. The CDR3 runs to 13 residues. Germline CDR1 and CDR2: MRHNA and SNTAGT.

The V and J genes are TRBV7-3 and TRBJ2-3, with 13 bases fitting TRBD2. Per the germline V gene, CDR1 is SGHTA and CDR2 is FQGTGA. The trim removed 6 bases at V and 3 bases at J, leaving 6 bases unmatched. The CDR3 spans 16 residues. Here the CDR3 reads CASRRWGLAGTDTQYF. The DNA of the CDR3 is TGTGCCAGCAGACGATGGGGACTAGCGGGGACAGATACGCAGTATTTT.

This sequence joins TRBV5-5 and TRBJ2-7; D uncertain. V gave up 1 base and J gave up 4 bases, with 6 bases separating them. This CDR3 has 12 amino acids. Germline loops: CDR1 SGHKS, CDR2 YYEKEE (reference sequence). CDR3 residues: CASSLPQYEQYF. Written as DNA, the CDR3 is TGTGCCAGCAGCTTGCCCCAATACGAGCAGTACTTC.

This chain joins TRBV20-1 and TRBJ2-3, with 12 bases identical to TRBD2. The CDR3 totals 15 residues. Germline V gene sequence: CDR1 DFQATT, CDR2 SNEGSKA (reference sequence). Losses at the gene ends were 3 bases for V and 6 bases for J; bases not matched to a gene: 7. The CDR3 nucleotides are TGCAGTGCTAGTCCTCTAGCGGGGGGGCCCGATACGCAGTATTTT. Encoded protein: CSASPLAGGPDTQYF.

This clone came up once. The chain combines TRBV28 with TRBJ2-7; D remains ambiguous. Trimming took off 3 bases at V and 2 bases at J, with 8 bases between the two ends. This CDR3 region has 13 residues. Germline lookup yields CDR1 MDHEN and CDR2 SYDVKM. The CDR3 reads CASSLGSPYEQYF. The CDR3 nucleotides read TGTGCCAGCAGTTTGGGCAGTCCCTACGAGCAGTACTTC.

The V and J genes are TRBV6-2 or TRBV6-3 and TRBJ2-2, with unresolved D. The germline V gene encodes CDR1 MNHEY and CDR2 SVGEGT. CDR3 length: 13 amino acids. Trimming took off 4 bases at V and 2 bases at J, with 5 bases between the two ends. CDR3 sequence: CASSSLNTGELFF. In DNA, the CDR3 is TGTGCCAGCAGTTCCTTAAACACCGGGGAGCTGTTTTTT.

In its sample, this clone was seen once. This rearrangement joins TRBV29-1 to TRBJ2-1, with 13 bases that match TRBD2. The CDR3 length is 17 residues. V lost 6 bases and J lost 8; bases outside the gene matches: 16. The germline CDR1 and CDR2 sequences are SQVTM and ANQGSEA. In nucleotides, the CDR3 is TGCAGCGTCTGGACTAGCGGGGGAAATGGAGGCTTTGATGAGCAGTTCTTC. It encodes CSVWTSGGNGGFDEQFF.

The rearrangement joins TRBV20-1 to TRBJ1-2; D perhaps matches TRBD1 (5 bases). Germline V CDR1 and CDR2: DFQATT, SNEGSKA (reference sequence). The CDR3 is 11 amino acids. V dropped 6 bases and J dropped 6 bases, with 11 bases sitting between them. DNA for the CDR3: TGCAGTGCCAGGGAGGGTAATGGCTACACCTTC. It is translated as CSAREGNGYTF.

The chain links TRBV7-9 to TRBJ1-2, with D possibly matching TRBD1 (6 bases). The V end lost 2 bases, the J end lost 4 bases, and 17 bases lay between the germline ends. The CDR3 is 16 amino acids. The germline V gene encodes CDR1 SEHNR and CDR2 FQNEAQ (reference sequence). CDR3 sequence: CASSLKTPTGTYGYTF. DNA for the CDR3: TGTGCCAGCAGCTTAAAGACCCCTACAGGGACCTATGGCTACACCTTC. The full variable domain, with the rest looked up from reference TRBV7-9 and TRBJ1-2, is DTGVSQNPRHKITKRGQNVTFRCDPISEHNRLYWYRQTLGQGPEFLTYFQNEAQLEKSRLLSDRFSAERPKGSFSTLEIQRTEQGDSAMYLCASSLKTPTGTYGYTFGSGTRLTVV.

A single count supports this clone. The chain couples TRBV4-2 to TRBJ2-1, with 13 bases fitting TRBD2. Germline lookup yields CDR1 LGHNA and CDR2 YNFKEQ. This CDR3 has 15 amino acids. V trimming: 4 bases; J trimming: 8 bases; junction bases outside the gene matches: 5. The CDR3 here is CASSPGTSGDYEQFF. DNA of the CDR3: TGTGCCAGCAGCCCCGGGACTAGCGGGGATTATGAGCAGTTCTTC.

J is TRBJ2-1 and V is TRBV9; weak D call: TRBD1 (6 bases). The CDR3 length is 16 residues. Germline assignment: CDR1 SGDLS and CDR2 YYNGEE. Trimming shortened V by 4 bases and J by 2 bases, and 16 bases separated the two germline ends. The CDR3 loop is CASSTLRGRTYNEQFF. The CDR3 region has the DNA TGTGCCAGCAGCACCTTAAGGGGGAGAACCTACAATGAGCAGTTCTTC. The complete variable domain, with remaining parts taken from reference TRBV9 and TRBJ2-1, reads DSGVTQTPKHLITATGQRVTLRCSPRSGDLSVYWYQQSLDQGLQFLIQYYNGEERAKGNILERFSAQQFPDLHSELNLSSLELGDSALYFCASSTLRGRTYNEQFFGPGTRLTVL.

The chain is built from TRBV7-8 and TRBJ2-5; 14 bases agree with TRBD2. The V gene's germline CDR1 is SGHVS and CDR2 FQNEAQ. This CDR3 contains 17 residues. Trimming removed 5 bases from V and 5 bases from J; junction bases left unmatched: 10. CDR3 sequence reads: CASSPRLAGGPGETQYF. For the CDR3, the DNA is TGTGCCAGCAGCCCAAGACTAGCGGGGGGGCCTGGGGAGACCCAGTACTTC. The full variable domain, with the rest looked up from reference TRBV7-8 and TRBJ2-5, is GAGVSQSPRYKVAKRGQDVALRCDPISGHVSLFWYQQALGQGPEFLTYFQNEAQLDKSGLPSDRFFAERPEGSVSTLKIQRTQQEDSAVYLCASSPRLAGGPGETQYFGPGTRLLVL.

The chain joins TRBV3-1 (or the pseudogene TRBV3-2) to TRBJ1-2; D is perhaps TRBD1 (6 bases). CDR3 size: 15 residues. Deletions cut 4 bases from V and 6 bases from J, with 18 bases between. CDR1 is LGHDT, CDR2 YNNKEL, per germline (reference sequence). The CDR3 region is CASSPYGRGGDGYTF. CDR3 coding DNA: TGTGCCAGCAGCCCCTACGGGAGAGGGGGGGATGGCTACACCTTC.

This clone was observed once. The chain is built from TRBV5-4 and TRBJ2-7; a possible D gene is TRBD2 (6 bases). Germline V gene data show CDR1 as SGHNT and CDR2 as YYREEE (reference sequence). This CDR3 comprises 16 residues. Trimming took 0 bases from V and 7 from J, leaving 20 bases between them. CDR3 region: CASSLGVLGGAREQYF. For the CDR3, the DNA is TGTGCCAGCAGCTTGGGAGTTTTAGGAGGGGCGAGAGAGCAGTACTTC.

The J gene is TRBJ1-1, the V gene TRBV5-1; tentatively, D is TRBD1 (6 bases). CDR1 is SGHRS, CDR2 YFSETQ, per germline. V was shortened by 0 bases and J by 5 bases, with 14 bases between the two germline ends. This CDR3 has 15 residues. The CDR3, as DNA: TGCGCCAGCAGCTTGGCCGACAGGAGGGGAACTGAAGCTTTCTTT. Amino acids: CASSLADRRGTEAFF.

The CDR3 loop reads CASSPTNYEQYF. The CDR3 coding sequence is TGTGCCAGCTCACCGACAAACTACGAGCAGTACTTC. The rearrangement uses TRBV18 and TRBJ2-7; D unclear. This CDR3 has 12 residues. Germline V gives CDR1 KGHSH, CDR2 LQKENI. With 3 bases removed from V and 3 bases from J, the gap between germline ends came to 6 bases.

V and J are TRBV9 and TRBJ2-1, with TRBD2 matching 8 bases. The V gene end was trimmed by 7 bases and the J gene end by 4 bases; junction bases not matched to a gene: 10. The CDR3 spans 15 residues. Per germline, CDR1 SGDLS and CDR2 YYNGEE. The CDR3 loop is CASPFSGTPYNEQFF. The CDR3 DNA sequence: TGTGCCAGCCCCTTTAGCGGGACGCCTTACAATGAGCAGTTCTTC.

The rearrangement joins TRBV11-3 to TRBJ2-1; no definite D call. The length of the CDR3 is 13 residues. V was shortened by 1 base and J by 0 bases, with 1 base between the two germline ends. CDR1 is SGHNT and CDR2 is YENEEA in the germline V gene. The CDR3: CASSLGSYNEQFF. The CDR3 DNA follows: TGTGCCAGCAGCTTAGGCTCCTACAATGAGCAGTTCTTC.

This clone appeared once. The chain combines TRBV6-5 with TRBJ1-1; 10 nucleotides match TRBD1. CDR3 length: 15 amino acids. The germline V gene has CDR1 MNHEY and CDR2 SVGAGI. V was pared by 2 bases and J by 1 base, with 1 base of the junction left unmatched. The CDR3 is CASSYGTGANTEAFF. The CDR3 nucleotides are TGTGCCAGCAGTTACGGGACAGGGGCGAACACTGAAGCTTTCTTT.

V and J are TRBV4-1 and TRBJ2-7; 7 nucleotides match TRBD1. Germline loops: CDR1 MGHRA, CDR2 YSYEKL. CDR3 length equals 15 residues. V lost 8 bases to trimming and J lost 1 base; unmatched junction nucleotides: 11. As DNA, the CDR3 is TGCGCCAGCTCGATACCCGGGACAGTTTCCTACGAGCAGTACTTC. Translation gives CASSIPGTVSYEQYF.

With respect to this clone: One end of the junction does not line up with germline, which may come from a read error. The chain recombines TRBV7-7 with TRBJ1-4; TRBD1 might be the D (5 bases). Germline CDR1 SSHAT, CDR2 FNYEAQ (reference sequence). CDR3 size: 14 residues. In DNA form, the CDR3 reads TGTGCTAGCAGTTTGGGGCAGGGAGGCGAAAAACTGTTTTTT. The encoded protein is CASSLGQGGEKLFF.